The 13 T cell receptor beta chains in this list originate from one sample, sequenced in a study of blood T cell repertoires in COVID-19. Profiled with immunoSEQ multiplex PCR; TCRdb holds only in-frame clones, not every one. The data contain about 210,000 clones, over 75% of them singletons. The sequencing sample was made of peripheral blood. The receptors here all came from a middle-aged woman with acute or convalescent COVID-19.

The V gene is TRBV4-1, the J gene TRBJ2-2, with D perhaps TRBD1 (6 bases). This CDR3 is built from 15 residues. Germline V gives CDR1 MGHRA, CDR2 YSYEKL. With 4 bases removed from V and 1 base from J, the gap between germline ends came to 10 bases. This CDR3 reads CASSLGQLNTGELFF. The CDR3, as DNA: TGCGCCAGCAGCCTGGGACAACTGAACACCGGGGAGCTGTTTTTT.

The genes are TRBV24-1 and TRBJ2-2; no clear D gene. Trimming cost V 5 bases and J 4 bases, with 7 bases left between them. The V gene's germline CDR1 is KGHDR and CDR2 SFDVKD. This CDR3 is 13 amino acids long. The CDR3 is CATSGSSTGELFF. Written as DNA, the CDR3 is TGTGCCACCAGTGGTTCCAGCACCGGGGAGCTGTTTTTT.

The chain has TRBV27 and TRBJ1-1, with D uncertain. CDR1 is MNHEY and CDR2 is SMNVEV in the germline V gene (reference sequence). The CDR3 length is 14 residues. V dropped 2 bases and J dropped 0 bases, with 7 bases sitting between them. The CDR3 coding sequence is TGTGCCAGCAGTTTAGAGGGTCTGAACACTGAAGCTTTCTTT. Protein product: CASSLEGLNTEAFF.

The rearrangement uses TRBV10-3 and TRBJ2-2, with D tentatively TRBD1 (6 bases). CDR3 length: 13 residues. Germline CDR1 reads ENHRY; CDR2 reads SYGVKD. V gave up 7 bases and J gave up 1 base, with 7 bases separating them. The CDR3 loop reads CAINRENTGELFF. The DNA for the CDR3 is TGTGCCATCAACAGGGAGAACACCGGGGAGCTGTTTTTT.

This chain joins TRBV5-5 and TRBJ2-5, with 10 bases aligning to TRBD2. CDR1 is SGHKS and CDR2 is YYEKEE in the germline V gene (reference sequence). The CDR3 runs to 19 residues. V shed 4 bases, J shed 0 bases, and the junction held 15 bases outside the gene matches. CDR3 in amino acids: CASSPRDSGGILYQETQYF. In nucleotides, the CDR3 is TGTGCCAGCAGCCCCAGGGATAGCGGGGGGATCCTGTACCAAGAGACCCAGTACTTC.

CDR3 nucleotides: TGTGCCAGGCGCCGGGACAGGGGCGGGGGGACCCAGTACTTC. This encodes CARRRDRGGGTQYF. The gene calls are TRBV21-1 and TRBJ2-5; the table's D gene call, TRBD1, was not cross checked with the DNA. TRBV21-1 is noted as a pseudogene. The CDR3 covers 14 residues.

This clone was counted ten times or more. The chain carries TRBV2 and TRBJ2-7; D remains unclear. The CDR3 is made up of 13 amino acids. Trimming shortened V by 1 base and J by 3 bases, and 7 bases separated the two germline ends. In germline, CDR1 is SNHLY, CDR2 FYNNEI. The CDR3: CASSEELIYEQYV. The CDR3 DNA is TGTGCCAGCAGTGAAGAACTAATCTACGAGCAGTACGTC.

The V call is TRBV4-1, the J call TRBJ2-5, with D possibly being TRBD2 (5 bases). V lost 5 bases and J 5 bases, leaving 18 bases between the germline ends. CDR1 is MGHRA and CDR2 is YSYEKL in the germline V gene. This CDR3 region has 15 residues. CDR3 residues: CASSVRILPGETQYF. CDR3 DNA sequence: TGCGCCAGCAGCGTCCGTATTCTGCCGGGGGAGACCCAGTACTTC.

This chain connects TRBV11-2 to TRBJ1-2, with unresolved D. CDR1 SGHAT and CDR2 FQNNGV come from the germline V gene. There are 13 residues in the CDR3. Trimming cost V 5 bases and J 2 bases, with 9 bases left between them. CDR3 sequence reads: CASSNSGNYGYTF. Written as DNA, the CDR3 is TGTGCCAGCAGCAACAGCGGAAACTATGGCTACACCTTC.

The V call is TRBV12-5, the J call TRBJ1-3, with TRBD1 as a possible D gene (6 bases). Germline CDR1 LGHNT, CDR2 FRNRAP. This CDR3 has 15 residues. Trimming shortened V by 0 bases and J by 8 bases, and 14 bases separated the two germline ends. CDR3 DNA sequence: TGTGCTAGTGGTTTGGTTGCCAGGGGCATAGACACCATATATTTT. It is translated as CASGLVARGIDTIYF.

The CDR3 spells CASKVAGHTEAFF. CDR3 nucleotides: TGTGCCAGCAAGGTTGCAGGGCACACTGAAGCTTTCTTT. The V gene is TRBV6-5, the J gene TRBJ1-1; D possibly corresponds to TRBD1 (5 bases). The CDR3 spans 13 residues. Germline values: CDR1 MNHEY, CDR2 SVGAGI. The V and J ends lost 7 bases and 3 bases respectively, with 12 bases between them.

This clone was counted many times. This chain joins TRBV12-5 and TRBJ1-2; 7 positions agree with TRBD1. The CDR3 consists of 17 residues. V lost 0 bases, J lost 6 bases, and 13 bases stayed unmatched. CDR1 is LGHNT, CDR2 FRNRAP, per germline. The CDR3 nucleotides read TGTGCTAGTGGTTTGGTACAGACAGCTCGTAGGGGGCATGGCTACACCTTC. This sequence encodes CASGLVQTARRGHGYTF.

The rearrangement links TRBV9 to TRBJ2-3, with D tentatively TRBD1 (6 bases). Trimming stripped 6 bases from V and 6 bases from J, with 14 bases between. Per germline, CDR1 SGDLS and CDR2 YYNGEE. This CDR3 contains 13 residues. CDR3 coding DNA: TGTGCCAGCAATTTAAACAGGGTGGATACGCAGTATTTT. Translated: CASNLNRVDTQYF.